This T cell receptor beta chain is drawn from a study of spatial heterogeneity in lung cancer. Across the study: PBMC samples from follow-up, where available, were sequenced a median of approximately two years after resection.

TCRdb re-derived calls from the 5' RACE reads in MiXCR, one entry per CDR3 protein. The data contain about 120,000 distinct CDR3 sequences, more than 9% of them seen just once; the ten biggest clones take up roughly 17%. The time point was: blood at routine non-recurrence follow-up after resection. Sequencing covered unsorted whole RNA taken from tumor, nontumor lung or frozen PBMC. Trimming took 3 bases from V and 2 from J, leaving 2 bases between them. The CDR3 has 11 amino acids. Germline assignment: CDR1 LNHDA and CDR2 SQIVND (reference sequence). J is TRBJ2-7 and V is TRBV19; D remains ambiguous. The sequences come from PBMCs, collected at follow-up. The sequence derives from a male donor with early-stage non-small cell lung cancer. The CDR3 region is CASSIPYEQYF. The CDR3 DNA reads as TGTGCCAGTAGTATCCCCTACGAGCAGTACTTC. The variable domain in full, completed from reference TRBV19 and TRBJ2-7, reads DGGITQSPKYLFRKEGQNVTLSCEQNLNHDAMYWYRQDPGQGLRLIYYSQIVNDFQKGDIAEGYSVSREKKESFPLTVTSAQKNPTAFYLCASSIPYEQYFGPGTRLTVT.